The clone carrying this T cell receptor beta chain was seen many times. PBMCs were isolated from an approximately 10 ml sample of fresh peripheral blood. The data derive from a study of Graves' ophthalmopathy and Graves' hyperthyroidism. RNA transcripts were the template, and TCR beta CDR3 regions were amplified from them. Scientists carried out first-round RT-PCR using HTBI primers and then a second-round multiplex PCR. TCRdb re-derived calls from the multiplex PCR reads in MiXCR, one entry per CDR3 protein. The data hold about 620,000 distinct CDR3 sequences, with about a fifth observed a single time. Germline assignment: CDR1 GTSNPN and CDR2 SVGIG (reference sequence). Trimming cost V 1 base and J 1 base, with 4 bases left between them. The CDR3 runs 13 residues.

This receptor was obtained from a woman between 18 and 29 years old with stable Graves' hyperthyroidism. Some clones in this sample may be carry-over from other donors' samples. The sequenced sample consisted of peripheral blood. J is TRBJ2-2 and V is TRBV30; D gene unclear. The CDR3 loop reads CAWSEQNTGELFF. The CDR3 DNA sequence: TGTGCCTGGAGTGAGCAGAACACCGGGGAGCTGTTTTTT.